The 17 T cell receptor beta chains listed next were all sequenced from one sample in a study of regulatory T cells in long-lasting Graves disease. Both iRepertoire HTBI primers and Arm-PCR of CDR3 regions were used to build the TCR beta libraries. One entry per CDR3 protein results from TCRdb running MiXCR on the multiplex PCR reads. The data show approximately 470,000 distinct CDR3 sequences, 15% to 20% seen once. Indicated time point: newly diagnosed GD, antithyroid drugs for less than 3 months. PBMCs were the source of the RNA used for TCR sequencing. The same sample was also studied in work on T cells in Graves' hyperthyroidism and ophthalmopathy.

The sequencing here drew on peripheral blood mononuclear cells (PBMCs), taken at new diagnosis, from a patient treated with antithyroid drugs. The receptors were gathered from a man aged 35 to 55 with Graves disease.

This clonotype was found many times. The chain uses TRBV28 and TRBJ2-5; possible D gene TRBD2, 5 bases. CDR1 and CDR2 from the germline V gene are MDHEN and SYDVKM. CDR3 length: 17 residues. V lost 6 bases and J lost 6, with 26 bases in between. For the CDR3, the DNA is TGTGCCAGCAGCACGTCGGGGTTTGGCGGGCAGAAAAAGACCCAGTACTTC. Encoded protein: CASSTSGFGGQKKTQYF.

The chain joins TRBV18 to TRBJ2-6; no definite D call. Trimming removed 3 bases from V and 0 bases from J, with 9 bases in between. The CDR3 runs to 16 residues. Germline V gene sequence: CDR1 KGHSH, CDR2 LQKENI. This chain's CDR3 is CASSPSGGSGANVLTF. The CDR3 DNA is TGTGCCAGCTCACCCAGTGGTGGCTCTGGGGCCAACGTCCTGACTTTC.

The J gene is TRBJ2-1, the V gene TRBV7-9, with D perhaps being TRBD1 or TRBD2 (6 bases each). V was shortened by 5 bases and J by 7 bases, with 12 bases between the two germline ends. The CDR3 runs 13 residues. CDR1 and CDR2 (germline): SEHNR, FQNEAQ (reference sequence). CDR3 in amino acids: CASSDGGPNEQFF. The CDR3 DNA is TGTGCCAGCAGCGACGGGGGCCCTAATGAGCAGTTCTTC.

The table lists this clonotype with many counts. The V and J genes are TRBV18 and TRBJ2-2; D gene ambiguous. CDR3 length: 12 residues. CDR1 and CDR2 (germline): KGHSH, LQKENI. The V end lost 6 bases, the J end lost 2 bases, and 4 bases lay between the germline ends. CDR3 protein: CASSVNTGELFF. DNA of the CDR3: TGTGCCAGCTCCGTCAACACCGGGGAGCTGTTTTTT.

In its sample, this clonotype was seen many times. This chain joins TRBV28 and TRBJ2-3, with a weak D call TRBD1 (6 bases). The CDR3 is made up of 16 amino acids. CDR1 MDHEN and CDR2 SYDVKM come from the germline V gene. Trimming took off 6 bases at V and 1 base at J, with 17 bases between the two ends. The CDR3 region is CASRGRQVWGTDTQYF. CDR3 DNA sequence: TGTGCCAGCAGAGGTAGACAGGTCTGGGGCACAGATACGCAGTATTTT.

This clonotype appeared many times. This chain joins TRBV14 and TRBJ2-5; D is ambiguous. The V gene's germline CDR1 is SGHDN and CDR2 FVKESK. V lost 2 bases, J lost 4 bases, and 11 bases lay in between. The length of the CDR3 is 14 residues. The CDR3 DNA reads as TGTGCCAGCAGCCAACCGGGCGTCCGAGAGACCCAGTACTTC. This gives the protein CASSQPGVRETQYF.

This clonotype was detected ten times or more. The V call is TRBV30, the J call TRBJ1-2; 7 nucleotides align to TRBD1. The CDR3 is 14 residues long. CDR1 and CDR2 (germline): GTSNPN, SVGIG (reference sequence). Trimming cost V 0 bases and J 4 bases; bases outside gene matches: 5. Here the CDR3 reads CAWSVHRGPYGYTF. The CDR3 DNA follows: TGTGCCTGGAGTGTACACAGGGGACCCTATGGCTACACCTTC.

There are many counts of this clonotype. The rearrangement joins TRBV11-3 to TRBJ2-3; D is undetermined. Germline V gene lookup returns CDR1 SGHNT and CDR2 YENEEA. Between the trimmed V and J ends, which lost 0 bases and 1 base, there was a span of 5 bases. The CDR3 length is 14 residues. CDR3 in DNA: TGTGCCAGCAGCTTAGAGGATCGCACAGATACGCAGTATTTT. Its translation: CASSLEDRTDTQYF.

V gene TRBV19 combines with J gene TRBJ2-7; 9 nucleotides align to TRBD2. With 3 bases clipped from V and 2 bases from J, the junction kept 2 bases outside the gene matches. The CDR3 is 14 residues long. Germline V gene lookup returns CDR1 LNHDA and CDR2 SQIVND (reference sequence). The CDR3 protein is CASSIVAGAYEQYF. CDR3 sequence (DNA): TGTGCCAGTAGTATTGTAGCGGGGGCCTACGAGCAGTACTTC.

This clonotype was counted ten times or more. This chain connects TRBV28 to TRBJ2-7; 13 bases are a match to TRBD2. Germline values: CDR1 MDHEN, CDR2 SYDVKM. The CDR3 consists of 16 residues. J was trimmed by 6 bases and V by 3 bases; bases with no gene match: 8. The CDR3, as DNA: TGTGCCAGCAGTTTCCTGGGACTAGCGGGGTCTGCCGAGCAGTACTTC. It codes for CASSFLGLAGSAEQYF.

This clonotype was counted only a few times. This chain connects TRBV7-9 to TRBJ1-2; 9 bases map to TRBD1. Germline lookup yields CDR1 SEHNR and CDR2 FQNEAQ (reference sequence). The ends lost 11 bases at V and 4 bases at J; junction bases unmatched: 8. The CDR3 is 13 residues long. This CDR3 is CASSRDRVYGYTF. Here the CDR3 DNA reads TGTGCCTCCTCCCGGGACAGGGTCTATGGCTACACCTTC.

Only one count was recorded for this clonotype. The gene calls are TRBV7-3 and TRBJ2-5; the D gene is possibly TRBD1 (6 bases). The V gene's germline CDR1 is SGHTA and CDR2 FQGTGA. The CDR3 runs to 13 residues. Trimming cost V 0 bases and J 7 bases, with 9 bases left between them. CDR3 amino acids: CASSLTGARTQYF. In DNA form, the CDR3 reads TGTGCCAGCAGCTTAACGGGGGCTAGGACCCAGTACTTC.

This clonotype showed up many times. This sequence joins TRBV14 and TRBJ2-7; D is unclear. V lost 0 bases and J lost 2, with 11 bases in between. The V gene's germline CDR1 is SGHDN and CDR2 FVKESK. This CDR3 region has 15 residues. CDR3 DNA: TGTGCCAGCAGCCAAGATGATGTGTGGGCCTACGAGCAGTACTTC. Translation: CASSQDDVWAYEQYF.

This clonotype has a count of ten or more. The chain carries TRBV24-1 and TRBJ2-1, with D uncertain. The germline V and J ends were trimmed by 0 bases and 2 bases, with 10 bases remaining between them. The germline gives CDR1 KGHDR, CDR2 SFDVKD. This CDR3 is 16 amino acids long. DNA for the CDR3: TGTGCCACCAGTGATTTGAAAGGGTCCCCCTACAATGAGCAGTTCTTC. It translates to CATSDLKGSPYNEQFF.

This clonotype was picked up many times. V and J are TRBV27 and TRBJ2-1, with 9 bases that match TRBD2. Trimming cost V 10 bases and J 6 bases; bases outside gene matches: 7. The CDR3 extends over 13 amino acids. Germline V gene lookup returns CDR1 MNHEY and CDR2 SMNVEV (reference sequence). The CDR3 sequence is CATAGTSRNEQFF. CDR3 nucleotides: TGTGCCACCGCAGGGACTAGCCGCAATGAGCAGTTCTTC.

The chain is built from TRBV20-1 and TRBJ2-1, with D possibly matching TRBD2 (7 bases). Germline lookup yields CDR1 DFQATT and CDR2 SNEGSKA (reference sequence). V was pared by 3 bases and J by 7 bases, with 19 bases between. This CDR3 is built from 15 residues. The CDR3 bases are TGCAGTGCTAGCGGCCGGCTAGAGGGGGGGAATGAGCAGTTCTTC. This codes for CSASGRLEGGNEQFF.

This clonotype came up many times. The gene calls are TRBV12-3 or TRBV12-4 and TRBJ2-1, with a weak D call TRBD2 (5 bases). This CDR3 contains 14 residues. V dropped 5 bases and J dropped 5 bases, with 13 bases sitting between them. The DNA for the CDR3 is TGTGCCAGCAGTCCCGTAGGGAGAGACAATGAGCAGTTCTTC. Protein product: CASSPVGRDNEQFF.